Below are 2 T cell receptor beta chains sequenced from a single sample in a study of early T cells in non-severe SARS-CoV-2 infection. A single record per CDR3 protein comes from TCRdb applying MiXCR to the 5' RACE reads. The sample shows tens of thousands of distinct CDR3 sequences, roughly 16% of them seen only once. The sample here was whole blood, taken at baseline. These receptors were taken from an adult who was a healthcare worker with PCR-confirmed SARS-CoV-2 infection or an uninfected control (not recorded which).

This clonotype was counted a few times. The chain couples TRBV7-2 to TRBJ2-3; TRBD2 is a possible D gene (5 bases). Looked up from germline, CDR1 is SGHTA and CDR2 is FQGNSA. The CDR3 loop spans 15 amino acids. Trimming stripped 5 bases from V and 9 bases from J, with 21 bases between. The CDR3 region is CASSPDPTTWSTQYF. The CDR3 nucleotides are TGTGCCAGCAGCCCCGACCCGACTACTTGGAGCACGCAGTATTTT. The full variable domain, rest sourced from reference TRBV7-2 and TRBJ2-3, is GAGVSQSPSNKVTEKGKDVELRCDPISGHTALYWYRQSLGQGLEFLIYFQGNSAPDKSGLPSDRFSAERTGGSVSTLTIQRTQQEDSAVYLCASSPDPTTWSTQYFGPGTRLTVL.

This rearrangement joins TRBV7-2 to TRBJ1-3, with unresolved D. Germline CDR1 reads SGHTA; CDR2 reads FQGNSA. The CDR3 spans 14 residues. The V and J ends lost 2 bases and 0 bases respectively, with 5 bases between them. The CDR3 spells CASSLTGSGNTIYF. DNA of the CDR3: TGTGCCAGCAGCTTAACCGGCTCTGGAAACACCATATATTTT.